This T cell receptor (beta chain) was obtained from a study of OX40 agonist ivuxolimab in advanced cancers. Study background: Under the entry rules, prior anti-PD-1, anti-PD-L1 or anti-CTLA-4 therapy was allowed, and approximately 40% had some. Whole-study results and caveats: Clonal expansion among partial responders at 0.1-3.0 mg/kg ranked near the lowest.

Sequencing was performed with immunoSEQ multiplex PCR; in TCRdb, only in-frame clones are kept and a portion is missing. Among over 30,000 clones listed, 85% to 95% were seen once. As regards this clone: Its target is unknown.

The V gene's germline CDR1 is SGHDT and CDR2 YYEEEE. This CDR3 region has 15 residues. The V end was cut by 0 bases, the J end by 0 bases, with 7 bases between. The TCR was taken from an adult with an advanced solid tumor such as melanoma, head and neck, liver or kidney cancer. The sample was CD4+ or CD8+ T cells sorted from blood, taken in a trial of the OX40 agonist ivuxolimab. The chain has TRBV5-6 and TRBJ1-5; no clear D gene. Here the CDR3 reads CASSLGQYSNQPQHF. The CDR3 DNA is TGTGCCAGCAGCTTGGGCCAGTATAGCAATCAGCCCCAGCATTTT.